These T cell receptor beta chains were read from a single sample in a study of cytotoxic CD8 clonotypes in ibrutinib-treated CLL. Sequencing was performed with immunoSEQ multiplex PCR; in TCRdb, only in-frame clones are kept and a portion is missing. The repertoire holds around 300,000 clones, 70% to 80% seen once, with over 5% in the top ten. The specimen was PBMCs, collected before ibrutinib treatment. These receptors all come from a human donor with chronic lymphocytic leukemia. Both conserved end residues are part of each CDR3. D genes are given only for firm matches. Size is omitted from some rows. Given values are once, few, many or a class for expanded clones.

v_call: TRBV13; d_call: NA; clone_size: few; j_call: TRBJ2-5; cdr3_aa: CASSPPGPRTETQYF; cdr3_nt: TGTGCCAGCAGCCCACCAGGTCCGCGGACGGAGACCCAGTACTTC
v_call: TRBV30; d_call: NA; clone_size: NA; j_call: TRBJ1-2; cdr3_aa: CAWSPAVNYGYTF; cdr3_nt: TGTGCCTGGAGCCCTGCGGTTAACTATGGCTACACCTTC
v_call: TRBV30; d_call: NA; clone_size: NA; j_call: TRBJ1-2; cdr3_aa: CAWSYMTLYGYTF; cdr3_nt: TGTGCCTGGAGTTACATGACGCTCTATGGCTACACCTTC
v_call: TRBV13; d_call: NA; clone_size: NA; j_call: TRBJ2-1; cdr3_aa: CASSLTKIEQFF; cdr3_nt: TGTGCCAGCAGCTTAACGAAGATCGAGCAGTTCTTC
v_call: TRBV28; d_call: TRBD1; clone_size: once; j_call: TRBJ2-2; cdr3_aa: CASSPSRTGFGGTGELFF; cdr3_nt: TGTGCCAGCAGTCCGTCCCGGACAGGGTTTGGTGGCACCGGGGAGCTGTTTTTT
v_call: TRBV5-6; d_call: NA; clone_size: NA; j_call: TRBJ1-5; cdr3_aa: CASSHWGRQPQHF; cdr3_nt: TGTGCCAGCAGCCATTGGGGACGGCAGCCCCAGCATTTT
v_call: TRBV5-6; d_call: NA; clone_size: NA; j_call: TRBJ2-5; cdr3_aa: CASSLRAVETQYF; cdr3_nt: TGTGCCAGCAGCTTGAGGGCGGTGGAGACCCAGTACTTC
v_call: TRBV7-2; d_call: TRBD2; clone_size: NA; j_call: TRBJ2-1; cdr3_aa: CASSATSGRGFF; cdr3_nt: TGTGCCAGCAGCGCAACTAGCGGAAGAGGGTTCTTC
v_call: TRBV7-6; d_call: TRBD2; clone_size: NA; j_call: TRBJ2-7; cdr3_aa: CASSPSTSGSYEQYF; cdr3_nt: TGTGCCAGCAGCCCAAGCACTAGCGGAAGCTACGAGCAGTACTTC
v_call: TRBV7-3; d_call: TRBD2; clone_size: NA; j_call: TRBJ2-7; cdr3_aa: CASSLTGRTSGSREQYF; cdr3_nt: TGTGCCAGCAGCTTAACGGGTCGGACTAGCGGGAGTAGAGAGCAGTACTTC
v_call: TRBV28; d_call: NA; clone_size: NA; j_call: TRBJ1-2; cdr3_aa: CASSFGQAPNYGYTF; cdr3_nt: TGTGCCAGCAGTTTTGGGCAGGCCCCTAACTATGGCTACACCTTC
v_call: TRBV4-3; d_call: TRBD2; clone_size: NA; j_call: TRBJ2-1; cdr3_aa: CASSQDGREGGNEQFF; cdr3_nt: TGCGCCAGCAGCCAAGACGGGCGGGAGGGGGGCAATGAGCAGTTCTTC
v_call: TRBV6-5; d_call: NA; clone_size: NA; j_call: TRBJ1-3; cdr3_aa: CATRGWGSGDTIYF; cdr3_nt: TGTGCCACCCGGGGTTGGGGGAGCGGAGACACCATATATTTT
v_call: TRBV27; d_call: TRBD2; clone_size: NA; j_call: TRBJ2-7; cdr3_aa: CASRSPTLGEAGGPFYEQYF; cdr3_nt: TGTGCCAGCAGAAGCCCAACCTTGGGGGAAGCGGGAGGGCCTTTCTACGAGCAGTACTTC
v_call: TRBV18; d_call: NA; clone_size: few; j_call: TRBJ2-7; cdr3_aa: CASSTDSGTRLSYEQYF; cdr3_nt: TGTGCCAGCTCAACTGACTCCGGGACACGTCTCAGCTACGAGCAGTACTTC
v_call: TRBV28; d_call: TRBD2; clone_size: NA; j_call: TRBJ2-7; cdr3_aa: CASSFHSGGRSYEQYF; cdr3_nt: TGTGCCAGCAGTTTCCATAGCGGGGGTAGATCCTACGAGCAGTACTTC
v_call: TRBV5-8; d_call: NA; clone_size: NA; j_call: TRBJ2-7; cdr3_aa: CASSLSLEQYF; cdr3_nt: TGTGCCAGCAGCTTGAGCCTCGAGCAGTACTTC
v_call: TRBV15; d_call: NA; clone_size: NA; j_call: TRBJ2-7; cdr3_aa: CATSPGDFSYEQYF; cdr3_nt: TGTGCCACCAGCCCCGGGGACTTCTCCTACGAGCAGTACTTC
v_call: TRBV7-2; d_call: TRBD2; clone_size: NA; j_call: TRBJ2-3; cdr3_aa: CASSFRRESQASDTQYF; cdr3_nt: TGTGCCAGCAGCTTTAGGCGGGAGTCCCAGGCTTCAGATACGCAGTATTTT
v_call: TRBV29-1; d_call: TRBD2; clone_size: NA; j_call: TRBJ2-2; cdr3_aa: CSVSLLAGGAGELFF; cdr3_nt: TGCAGCGTTTCACTACTAGCGGGAGGGGCCGGGGAGCTGTTTTTT
v_call: TRBV11-2; d_call: TRBD1; clone_size: NA; j_call: TRBJ2-1; cdr3_aa: CASGTGGVYEQFF; cdr3_nt: TGTGCCAGCGGCACAGGGGGCGTGTATGAGCAGTTCTTC
v_call: TRBV27; d_call: NA; clone_size: few; j_call: TRBJ1-3; cdr3_aa: CASSLSGSSGNTIYF; cdr3_nt: TGTGCCAGCAGTTTATCAGGCAGCTCTGGAAACACCATATATTTT
v_call: TRBV5-6; d_call: NA; clone_size: NA; j_call: TRBJ2-5; cdr3_aa: CASSLSRTNQETQYF; cdr3_nt: TGTGCCAGCAGCTTATCCCGGACCAACCAAGAGACCCAGTACTTC
v_call: TRBV7-9; d_call: NA; clone_size: once; j_call: TRBJ1-1; cdr3_aa: CASSLFISPNTEAFF; cdr3_nt: TGTGCCAGCAGCTTATTTATTTCACCGAACACTGAAGCTTTCTTT
v_call: TRBV11-2; d_call: NA; clone_size: NA; j_call: TRBJ2-1; cdr3_aa: CASSLDKITYNEQFF; cdr3_nt: TGTGCCAGCAGCTTAGATAAAATTACCTACAATGAGCAGTTCTTC
v_call: TRBV30; d_call: NA; clone_size: NA; j_call: TRBJ2-7; cdr3_aa: CAWSVRWVKSSYEQYF; cdr3_nt: TGTGCCTGGAGTGTACGGTGGGTGAAGAGCTCCTACGAGCAGTACTTC
v_call: TRBV7-2; d_call: TRBD2; clone_size: NA; j_call: TRBJ2-5; cdr3_aa: CASRPSSGRYETQYF; cdr3_nt: TGTGCCAGCAGACCATCTAGCGGGAGATATGAGACCCAGTACTTC
v_call: TRBV12-2; d_call: NA; clone_size: once; j_call: TRBJ2-7; cdr3_aa: CASRLEVDKDYEQYF; cdr3_nt: TGTGCAAGTCGCTTAGAGGTGGACAAGGACTACGAGCAGTACTTC